Sequencing of this TCR beta chain was carried out in a study of CD8 T cells in Susac syndrome. With random hexamers, reverse transcription was performed on roughly 0.5 to 1 ug of RNA. Amplification of TCR beta CDR3 was carried out by immunoSEQ multiplex PCR, which covered 54 Vbeta and 13 Jbeta segments. MiXCR, applied by TCRdb to the immunoSEQ multiplex PCR reads, yields one record per CDR3 protein. The sample comprises roughly 180,000 distinct CDR3 sequences, around 96% of which are singletons, and under 0.15% rests with the top ten. General study findings and limits: The study recognized that the number of individuals in its TCR sequencing and HLA analysis was relatively small.

Trimming cost V 2 bases and J 3 bases, with 19 bases left between them. This CDR3 has 17 amino acids. The V gene's germline CDR1 is GTSNPN and CDR2 SVGIG (reference sequence). A single count supports this clonotype. Its antigen is not known. The clonotype comes from a human donor in good health. The chain has TRBV30 and TRBJ1-4; TRBD1 is a possible D gene (6 bases). The sequencing input was CD4+ T cells from PBMCs. The CDR3 DNA reads TGTGCCTGGAGTACTTGGGGGACTTGGGGGCCTAATGAAAAACTGTTTTTT. This sequence encodes CAWSTWGTWGPNEKLFF.